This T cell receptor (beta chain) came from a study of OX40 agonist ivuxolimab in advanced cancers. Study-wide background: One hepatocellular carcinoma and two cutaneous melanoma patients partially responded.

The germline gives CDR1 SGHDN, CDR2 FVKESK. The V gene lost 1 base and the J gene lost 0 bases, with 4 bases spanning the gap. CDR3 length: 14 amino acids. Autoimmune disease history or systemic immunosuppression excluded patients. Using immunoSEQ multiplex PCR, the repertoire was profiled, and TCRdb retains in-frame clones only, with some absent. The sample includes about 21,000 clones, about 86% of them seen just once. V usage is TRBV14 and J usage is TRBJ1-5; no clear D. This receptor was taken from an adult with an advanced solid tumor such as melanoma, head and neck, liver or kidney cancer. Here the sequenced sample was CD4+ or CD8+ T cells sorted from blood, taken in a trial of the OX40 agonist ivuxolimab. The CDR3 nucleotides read TGTGCCAGCAGCCAAGGAGGTAGCAATCAGCCCCAGCATTTT. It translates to CASSQGGSNQPQHF. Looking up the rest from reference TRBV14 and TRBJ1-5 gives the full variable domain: EAGVTQFPSHSVIEKGQTVTLRCDPISGHDNLYWYRRVMGKEIKFLLHFVKESKQDESGMPNNRFLAERTGGTYSTLKVQPAELEDSGVYFCASSQGGSNQPQHFGDGTRLSIL.